One sample yielded the 5 T cell receptor beta chains listed below, sequenced in a study of glioma-infiltrating T cells after dendritic cell vaccination. Sequencing was performed with immunoSEQ multiplex PCR; in TCRdb, only in-frame clones are kept and a portion is missing. The table lists about 73,000 clones, over 70% of them singletons. Sequences were derived from blood, sampled before dendritic cell vaccination. The receptors here all came from a human donor with glioblastoma.

J is TRBJ2-7 and V is TRBV6-6; TRBD1 matches 8 bases. The ends lost 6 bases at V and 2 bases at J; junction bases unmatched: 3. Germline CDR1 and CDR2: MNHNY and SVGAGI (reference sequence). The CDR3 contains 13 residues. The CDR3 is CASRTGEAYEQYV. In nucleotides, the CDR3 is TGTGCCAGCAGGACAGGGGAAGCCTACGAGCAGTACGTC.

V gene TRBV5-4 combines with J gene TRBJ1-2; 8 nucleotides line up with TRBD1. Trimming removed 3 bases from V and 2 bases from J; junction bases left unmatched: 12. Per germline, CDR1 SGHNT and CDR2 YYREEE (reference sequence). This CDR3 region has 17 residues. The CDR3 DNA reads TGTGCCAGCAGCTCCCCCCTTGGACAGGGAGAGAACTATGGCTACACCTTC. The encoded protein is CASSSPLGQGENYGYTF. Filled out from reference TRBV5-4 and TRBJ1-2, the complete variable domain reads ETGVTQSPTHLIKTRGQQVTLRCSSQSGHNTVSWYQQALGQGPQFIFQYYREEENGRGNFPPRFSGLQFPNYSSELNVNALELDDSALYLCASSSPLGQGENYGYTFGSGTRLTVV.

This chain connects TRBV2 to TRBJ1-6; 8 bases are shared with TRBD1. With V trimmed by 2 bases and J by 0 bases, 3 bases remained unmatched. Per germline, CDR1 SNHLY and CDR2 FYNNEI. This CDR3 contains 17 residues. The CDR3 DNA sequence: TGTGCCAGCAGTGAAAGACAGGGGAGCTCCTATAATTCACCCCTCCACTTT. Its protein is CASSERQGSSYNSPLHF.

The chain combines TRBV15 with TRBJ2-1; 10 nucleotides line up with TRBD2. Trimming cost V 4 bases and J 8 bases; bases outside gene matches: 5. The V gene's germline CDR1 is LNHNV and CDR2 YYDKDF (reference sequence). This CDR3 region has 14 residues. The CDR3 sequence: CATSKLAGSYEQFF. The CDR3 DNA follows: TGTGCCACCAGCAAACTAGCGGGGAGTTATGAGCAGTTCTTC.

The rearrangement joins TRBV29-1 to TRBJ2-7, with D possibly TRBD1 on 6 matching bases. V was trimmed by 4 bases and J by 4 bases, leaving 11 bases between them. CDR3 length: 12 residues. Germline V gene sequence: CDR1 SQVTM, CDR2 ANQGSEA. Here the CDR3 DNA reads TGCAGCGTTGGTAACAGGGAGTACGAGCAGTACTTC. This gives the protein CSVGNREYEQYF.